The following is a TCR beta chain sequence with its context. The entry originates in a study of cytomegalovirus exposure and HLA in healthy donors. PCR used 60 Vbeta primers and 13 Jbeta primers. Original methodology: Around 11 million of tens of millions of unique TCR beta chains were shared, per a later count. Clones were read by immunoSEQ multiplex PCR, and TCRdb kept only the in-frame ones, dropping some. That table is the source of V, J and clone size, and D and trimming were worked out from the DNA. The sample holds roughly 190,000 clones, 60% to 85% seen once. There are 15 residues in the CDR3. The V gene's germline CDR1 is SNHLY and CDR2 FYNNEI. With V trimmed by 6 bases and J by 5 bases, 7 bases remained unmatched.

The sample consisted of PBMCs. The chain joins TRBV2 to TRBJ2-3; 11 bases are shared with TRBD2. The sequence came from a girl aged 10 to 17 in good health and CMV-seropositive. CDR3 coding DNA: TGTGCCAGCAGAATAGCGGGGGGGCAGGGAGATACGCAGTATTTT. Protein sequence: CASRIAGGQGDTQYF.